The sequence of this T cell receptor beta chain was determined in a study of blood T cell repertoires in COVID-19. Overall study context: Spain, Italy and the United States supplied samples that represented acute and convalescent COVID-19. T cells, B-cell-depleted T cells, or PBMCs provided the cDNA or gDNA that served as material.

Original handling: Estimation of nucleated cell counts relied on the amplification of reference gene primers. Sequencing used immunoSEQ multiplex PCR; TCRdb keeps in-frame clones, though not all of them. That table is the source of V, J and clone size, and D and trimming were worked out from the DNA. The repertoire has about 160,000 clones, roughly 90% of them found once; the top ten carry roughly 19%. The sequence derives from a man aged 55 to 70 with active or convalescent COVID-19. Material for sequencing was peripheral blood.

CDR3 loop: CASSLGWGDSYEQYF. Written as DNA, the CDR3 is TGTGCCAGCAGCTTAGGGTGGGGGGACTCCTACGAGCAGTACTTC. The chain uses TRBV11-2 and TRBJ2-7, with D possibly TRBD2 on 6 matching bases. The V end was cut by 1 base, the J end by 0 bases, with 10 bases between. Germline V gene lookup returns CDR1 SGHAT and CDR2 FQNNGV. The CDR3 is 15 residues long.